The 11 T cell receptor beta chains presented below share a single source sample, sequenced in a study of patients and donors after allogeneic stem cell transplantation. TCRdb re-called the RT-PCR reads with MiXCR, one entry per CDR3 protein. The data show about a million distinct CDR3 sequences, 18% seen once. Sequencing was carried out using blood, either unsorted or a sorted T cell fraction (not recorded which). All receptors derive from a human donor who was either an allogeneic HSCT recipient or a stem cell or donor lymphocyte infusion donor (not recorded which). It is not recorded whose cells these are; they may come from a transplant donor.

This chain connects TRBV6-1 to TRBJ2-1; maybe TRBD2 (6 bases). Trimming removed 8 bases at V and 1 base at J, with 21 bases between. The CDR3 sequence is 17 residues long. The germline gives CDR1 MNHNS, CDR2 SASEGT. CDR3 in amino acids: CASALRTGGLSYNEQFF. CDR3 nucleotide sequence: TGTGCCAGCGCCCTGAGGACTGGGGGGTTATCCTACAATGAGCAGTTCTTC.

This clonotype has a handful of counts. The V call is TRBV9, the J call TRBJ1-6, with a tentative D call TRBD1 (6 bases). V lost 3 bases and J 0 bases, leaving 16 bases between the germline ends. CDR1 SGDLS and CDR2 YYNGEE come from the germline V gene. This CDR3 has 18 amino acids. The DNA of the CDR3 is TGTGCCAGCAGCGCCCTGACAGGTCCGAGCTCCTATAATTCACCCCTCCACTTT. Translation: CASSALTGPSSYNSPLHF.

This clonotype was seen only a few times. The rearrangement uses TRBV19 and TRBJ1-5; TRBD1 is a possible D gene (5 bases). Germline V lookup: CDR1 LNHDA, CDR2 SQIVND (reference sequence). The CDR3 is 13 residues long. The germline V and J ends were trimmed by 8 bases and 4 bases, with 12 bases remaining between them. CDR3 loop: CASSTDYNQPQHF. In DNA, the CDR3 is TGTGCCAGTTCGACAGACTATAATCAGCCCCAGCATTTT.

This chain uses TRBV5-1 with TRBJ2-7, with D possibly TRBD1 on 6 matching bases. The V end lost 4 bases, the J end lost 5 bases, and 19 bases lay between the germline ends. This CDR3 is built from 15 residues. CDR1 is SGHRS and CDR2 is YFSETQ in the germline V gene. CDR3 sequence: CASSGEPGVTHEQYF. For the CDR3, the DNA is TGCGCCAGCAGCGGGGAACCAGGGGTAACCCACGAGCAGTACTTC. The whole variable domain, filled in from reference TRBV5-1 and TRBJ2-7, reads KAGVTQTPRYLIKTRGQQVTLSCSPISGHRSVSWYQQTPGQGLQFLFEYFSETQRNKGNFPGRFSGRQFSNSRSEMNVSTLELGDSALYLCASSGEPGVTHEQYFGPGTRLTVT.

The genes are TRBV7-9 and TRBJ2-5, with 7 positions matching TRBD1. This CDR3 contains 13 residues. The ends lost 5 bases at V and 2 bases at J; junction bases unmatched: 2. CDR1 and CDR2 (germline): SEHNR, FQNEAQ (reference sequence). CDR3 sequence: CASSKGAQETQYF. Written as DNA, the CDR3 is TGTGCCAGCAGCAAGGGGGCTCAAGAGACCCAGTACTTC.

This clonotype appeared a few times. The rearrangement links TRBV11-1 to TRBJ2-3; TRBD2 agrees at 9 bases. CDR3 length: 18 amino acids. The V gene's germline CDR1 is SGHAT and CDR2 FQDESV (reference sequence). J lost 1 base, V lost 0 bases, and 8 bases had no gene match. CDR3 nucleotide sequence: TGTGCCAGCAGCTTAGCGACCGGGACTAGCTTAGGCACAGATACGCAGTATTTT. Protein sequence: CASSLATGTSLGTDTQYF.

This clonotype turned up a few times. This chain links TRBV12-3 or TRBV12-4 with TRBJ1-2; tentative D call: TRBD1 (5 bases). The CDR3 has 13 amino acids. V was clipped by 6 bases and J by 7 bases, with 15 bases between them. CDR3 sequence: CASSPPQTGGYTF. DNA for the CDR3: TGTGCCAGCAGCCCACCCCAAACAGGTGGCTACACCTTC.

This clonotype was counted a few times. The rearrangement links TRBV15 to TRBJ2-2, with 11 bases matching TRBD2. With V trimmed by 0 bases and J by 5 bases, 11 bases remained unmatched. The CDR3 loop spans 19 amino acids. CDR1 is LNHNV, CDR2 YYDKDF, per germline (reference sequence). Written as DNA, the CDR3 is TGTGCCACCAGCAGAGATGGGGGGCTCGGGACTAGCGGTACCGGGGAGCTGTTTTTT. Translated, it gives CATSRDGGLGTSGTGELFF.

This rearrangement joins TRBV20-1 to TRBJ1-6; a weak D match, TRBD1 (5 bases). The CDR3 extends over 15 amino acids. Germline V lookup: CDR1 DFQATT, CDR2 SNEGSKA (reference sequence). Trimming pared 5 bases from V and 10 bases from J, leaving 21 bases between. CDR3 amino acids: CSAWGGRPVLSPLHF. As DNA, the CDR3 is TGCAGTGCTTGGGGCGGTAGGCCTGTTTTATCACCCCTCCACTTT.

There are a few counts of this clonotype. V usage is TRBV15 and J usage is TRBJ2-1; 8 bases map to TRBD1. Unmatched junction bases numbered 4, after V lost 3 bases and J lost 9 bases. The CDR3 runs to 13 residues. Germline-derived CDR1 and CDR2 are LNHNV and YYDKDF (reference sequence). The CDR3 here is CATSSRQGLEQFF. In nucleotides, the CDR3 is TGTGCCACCAGCAGTCGACAGGGGCTTGAGCAGTTCTTC.

CDR3 amino acids: CASSYGSPWGSPLHF. CDR3 DNA sequence: TGTGCCAGCAGTTACGGGTCTCCATGGGGGTCACCCCTCCACTTT. J is TRBJ1-6 and V is TRBV6-2 or TRBV6-3; a weak D match, TRBD1 (5 bases). Trimming took 2 bases from V and 10 from J, leaving 15 bases between them. The CDR3 has 15 amino acids. CDR1 MNHEY and CDR2 SVGEGT come from the germline V gene.